These 11 T cell receptor beta chains were sequenced from one sample in a study of CD8+ T cells in alopecia areata. Reverse transcribed after extraction, RNA yielded cDNA as the sequencing template. TCRdb's table, derived via immunoSEQ multiplex PCR, lists solely in-frame clones and lacks some. The repertoire consists of more than 90,000 clones, with around 55% occurring once and the leading ten covering roughly 16%. Described treatment: oral pan-JAK inhibitor, 5-10 mg twice daily. The material sequenced was CD8+ T cells sorted from blood, taken at week 4, from a patient treated with tofacitinib. These receptor sequences come from a human donor with alopecia areata.

This clone was observed a few times. V usage is TRBV29-1 and J usage is TRBJ2-1; D gene unclear. The CDR3 totals 11 residues. The V end was cut by 6 bases, the J end by 2 bases, with 5 bases between. In germline, CDR1 is SQVTM, CDR2 ANQGSEA. CDR3 nucleotide sequence: TGCAGCGTCTCAGCCTACAATGAGCAGTTCTTC. Protein sequence: CSVSAYNEQFF.

The genes are TRBV4-1 and TRBJ2-1; the match to TRBD2 covers 10 bases. Germline-derived CDR1 and CDR2 are MGHRA and YSYEKL. The CDR3 is 15 amino acids. V shed 4 bases, J shed 2 bases, and the junction held 2 bases outside the gene matches. The CDR3 bases are TGCGCCAGCAGCCGCAGCGGGGGGGCCTACAATGAGCAGTTCTTC. It translates to CASSRSGGAYNEQFF.

The chain links TRBV7-2 to TRBJ2-3, with D perhaps TRBD1 or TRBD2 (6 bases each). The CDR3 is 16 residues long. The V end lost 1 base, the J end lost 3 bases, and 14 bases lay between the germline ends. The germline gives CDR1 SGHTA, CDR2 FQGNSA. Here the CDR3 reads CASSLVVGGETDTQYF. The CDR3 DNA follows: TGTGCCAGCAGCTTAGTCGTGGGGGGCGAAACAGATACGCAGTATTTT.

The CDR3 DNA is TGTGCCAGCAGCGTCCGGGACACTGAAGCTTTCTTT. Residues: CASSVRDTEAFF. This chain uses TRBV5-6 with TRBJ1-1; D remains ambiguous. Germline V gene sequence: CDR1 SGHDT, CDR2 YYEEEE. V was shortened by 4 bases and J by 3 bases, with 7 bases between the two germline ends. The length of the CDR3 is 12 residues.

The J gene is TRBJ2-1, the V gene TRBV30; TRBD1 agrees at 8 bases. CDR1 and CDR2 (germline): GTSNPN, SVGIG (reference sequence). This CDR3 region has 12 residues. The V gene end was trimmed by 5 bases and the J gene end by 10 bases; junction bases not matched to a gene: 7. The CDR3: CAWERGDREQFF. The CDR3 bases are TGTGCCTGGGAAAGGGGGGACAGGGAGCAGTTCTTC.

J is TRBJ2-3 and V is TRBV13; possibly TRBD2 for D (5 bases). CDR1 PRHDT and CDR2 FYEKMQ come from the germline V gene (reference sequence). Trimming took 2 bases from V and 2 from J, leaving 14 bases between them. The CDR3 is 16 amino acids. The CDR3 DNA is TGTGCCAGCAGCTTATTGTCCAGCGGAATCACAGATACGCAGTATTTT. Translation: CASSLLSSGITDTQYF.

The rearrangement uses TRBV13 and TRBJ2-7; weak D call: TRBD2 (6 bases). This CDR3 has 15 residues. V was clipped by 1 base and J by 2 bases, with 12 bases between them. CDR1 and CDR2 (germline): PRHDT, FYEKMQ (reference sequence). CDR3 bases: TGTGCCAGCAGCTTAGAGGGGACTGACGCCTACGAGCAGTACTTC. It is translated as CASSLEGTDAYEQYF.

V is TRBV29-1 and J is TRBJ2-7; 7 nucleotides agree with TRBD1. J was trimmed by 5 bases and V by 0 bases; bases with no gene match: 10. The CDR3 is 15 residues long. The germline gives CDR1 SQVTM, CDR2 ANQGSEA. The CDR3 reads CSVEESTGWMNEQYF. The CDR3 coding sequence is TGCAGCGTTGAAGAATCGACAGGGTGGATGAACGAGCAGTACTTC.

The gene calls are TRBV7-8 and TRBJ2-1; maybe TRBD2 (5 bases). CDR3 length: 14 amino acids. V shed 2 bases and J shed 3 bases, with 8 bases lying between them. CDR1 and CDR2 (germline): SGHVS, FQNEAQ. DNA of the CDR3: TGTGCCAGCAGCTTACACGGGAACTACAATGAGCAGTTCTTC. Its translation is CASSLHGNYNEQFF.

The chain has TRBV27 and TRBJ2-7; TRBD2 aligns across 9 bases. CDR3 length equals 14 residues. Germline values: CDR1 MNHEY, CDR2 SMNVEV (reference sequence). Trimming at V came to 5 bases and at J to 4 bases, leaving 6 bases not matched to a gene. CDR3 amino acids: CASSPAGGTYEQYF. As DNA, the CDR3 is TGTGCCAGCAGTCCAGCGGGAGGCACATACGAGCAGTACTTC.

The chain couples TRBV30 to TRBJ1-5; D not certain. Germline V gene sequence: CDR1 GTSNPN, CDR2 SVGIG (reference sequence). The CDR3 has 13 residues. V was cut by 2 bases and J by 2 bases, with 7 bases left in between. Here the CDR3 reads CAWSNGGNQPQHF. The CDR3 DNA is TGTGCCTGGAGTAATGGAGGCAATCAGCCCCAGCATTTT.